This entry lists 22 T cell receptor beta chains sequenced from one sample in a study of T cells after yellow fever vaccination. From the 5' RACE reads, TCRdb called clonotypes with MiXCR, one entry per CDR3 protein. The sample records about 260,000 distinct CDR3 sequences, over 10% being singletons. This material consisted of CD4+ T cells sorted from PBMCs, taken 45 days after the yellow fever booster vaccination. The receptor source for this set is a man between 25 and 39 years old who received the YFV17D yellow fever vaccine.

This clonotype was seen repeatedly, ten times or more. The rearrangement links TRBV6-6 to TRBJ2-7; D unclear. V was cut by 6 bases and J by 3 bases, with 3 bases left in between. In germline, CDR1 is MNHNY, CDR2 SVGAGI (reference sequence). This CDR3 is built from 10 residues. This chain's CDR3 is CASRDYEQYF. The CDR3 DNA follows: TGTGCCAGCAGGGACTACGAGCAGTACTTC.

The V and J genes are TRBV28 and TRBJ1-5; D gene ambiguous. Germline V lookup: CDR1 MDHEN, CDR2 SYDVKM. CDR3 length: 12 residues. V was cut by 3 bases and J by 6 bases, with 6 bases left in between. The CDR3 coding sequence is TGTGCCAGCAGTTTCGTAAGTCAGCCCCAGCATTTT. Its protein product is CASSFVSQPQHF.

This sequence joins TRBV19 and TRBJ2-5; TRBD2 matches at 11 bases. The germline V gene has CDR1 LNHDA and CDR2 SQIVND (reference sequence). Trimming at V came to 5 bases and at J to 4 bases, leaving 9 bases not matched to a gene. The CDR3 runs to 16 residues. The DNA for the CDR3 is TGTGCCAGTAGTCAACGGCGGCTAGCGGGAGGAGAGACCCAGTACTTC. Translating gives CASSQRRLAGGETQYF.

The chain uses TRBV7-9 and TRBJ2-1, with D uncertain. The CDR3 has 15 residues. Germline V gene data show CDR1 as SEHNR and CDR2 as FQNEAQ (reference sequence). Trimming stripped 2 bases from V and 1 base from J, with 9 bases between. The CDR3 region has the DNA TGTGCCAGCAGCTTACGGCCAGATTCCTACAATGAGCAGTTCTTC. Its translation is CASSLRPDSYNEQFF.

This clonotype was found a few times. The CDR3 is CASSLAILREQYF. DNA of the CDR3: TGTGCCAGCAGTTTAGCCATCTTACGCGAGCAGTACTTC. The chain couples TRBV12-3 or TRBV12-4 to TRBJ2-7; no clear D. The CDR3 has 13 amino acids. Trimming shortened V by 0 bases and J by 6 bases, and 9 bases separated the two germline ends.

The V and J genes are TRBV4-2 and TRBJ1-4, with TRBD1 matching over 8 bases. The CDR3 covers 15 residues. Germline assignment: CDR1 LGHNA and CDR2 YNFKEQ. V shed 0 bases and J 6 bases; nucleotides not matched to a gene: 3. The CDR3, as DNA: TGTGCCAGCAGCCAAGAACGGACAGGGCATGAAAAACTGTTTTTT. Protein sequence: CASSQERTGHEKLFF.

This clonotype has a handful of counts. The rearrangement joins TRBV20-1 to TRBJ1-6; D is ambiguous. Germline-derived CDR1 and CDR2 are DFQATT and SNEGSKA (reference sequence). This CDR3 is built from 15 residues. Trimming stripped 0 bases from V and 10 bases from J, with 16 bases between. CDR3 nucleotides: TGCAGTGCTAGAGACACCGGGCCCCAGGACTCACCCCTCCACTTT. It yields the protein CSARDTGPQDSPLHF.

The CDR3: CASSRDRVINGEQYF. DNA of the CDR3: TGTGCCAGCAGTCGGGACAGGGTCATTAATGGGGAGCAGTACTTC. This chain connects TRBV27 to TRBJ2-7; 9 bases are shared with TRBD1. The ends lost 5 bases at V and 7 bases at J; junction bases unmatched: 12. Per the germline V gene, CDR1 is MNHEY and CDR2 is SMNVEV (reference sequence). This CDR3 contains 15 residues.

The V and J genes are TRBV15 and TRBJ2-1; 11 bases line up with TRBD1. V shed 5 bases and J 2 bases; nucleotides not matched to a gene: 5. CDR3 size: 16 residues. Germline CDR1 reads LNHNV; CDR2 reads YYDKDF (reference sequence). The chain's CDR3 is CATSAGTGGPYNEQFF. In DNA form, the CDR3 reads TGTGCCACCAGCGCTGGGACAGGGGGTCCCTACAATGAGCAGTTCTTC.

V gene TRBV7-2 combines with J gene TRBJ2-1, with 9 bases lining up with TRBD2. The CDR3 has 16 residues. Looked up from germline, CDR1 is SGHTA and CDR2 is FQGNSA. Trimming at V came to 1 base and at J to 4 bases, leaving 5 bases not matched to a gene. The CDR3 DNA is TGTGCCAGCAGCTTAGTAGCGGGAGAGACTTACAATGAGCAGTTCTTC. This sequence encodes CASSLVAGETYNEQFF. The full variable domain, rest sourced from reference TRBV7-2 and TRBJ2-1, is GAGVSQSPSNKVTEKGKDVELRCDPISGHTALYWYRQSLGQGLEFLIYFQGNSAPDKSGLPSDRFSAERTGGSVSTLTIQRTQQEDSAVYLCASSLVAGETYNEQFFGPGTRLTVL.

This clonotype was seen a handful of times. The chain has TRBV5-8 and TRBJ2-1, with D uncertain. V shed 0 bases and J shed 6 bases, with 13 bases lying between them. The CDR3 is made up of 15 amino acids. Germline CDR1 is SGHTS and CDR2 is YDEGEE. The CDR3 region has the DNA TGTGCCAGCAGCTTGGGAAGAGCCTCGGTCAATGAGCAGTTCTTC. This encodes CASSLGRASVNEQFF.

The chain combines TRBV19 with TRBJ2-2, with 14 bases lining up with TRBD2. The V segment lost 7 bases and the J segment 1 base; nucleotides outside the gene matches: 11. The CDR3 sequence is 19 residues long. Germline V gene data show CDR1 as LNHDA and CDR2 as SQIVND (reference sequence). CDR3 nucleotides: TGTGCCAGTACCGTTGGACTAGCGGGAGGTGTGGTGAACACCGGGGAGCTGTTTTTT. Encoded protein: CASTVGLAGGVVNTGELFF.

This clonotype has only a few counts. The chain uses TRBV18 and TRBJ2-1; D is undetermined. The V end lost 4 bases, the J end lost 3 bases, and 7 bases lay between the germline ends. The CDR3 length is 13 residues. Germline CDR1 reads KGHSH; CDR2 reads LQKENI. This CDR3 reads CASSQFSYNEQFF. CDR3 DNA: TGTGCCAGCTCACAGTTCAGCTACAATGAGCAGTTCTTC.

This clonotype was seen a handful of times. The chain uses TRBV6-5 and TRBJ2-1, with 7 bases fitting TRBD2. Germline V gives CDR1 MNHEY, CDR2 SVGAGI. This CDR3 region has 16 residues. With 4 bases clipped from V and 8 bases from J, the junction kept 14 bases outside the gene matches. CDR3 sequence (DNA): TGTGCCAGCAGTTCCCGTTGGGAGGGCCAAGTTGATGAGCAGTTCTTC. Protein: CASSSRWEGQVDEQFF.

The rearrangement joins TRBV20-1 to TRBJ2-2; D is ambiguous. The CDR3 is 12 amino acids. The ends were cut back, 2 bases at V and 3 bases at J, with 4 bases in the middle. Germline lookup yields CDR1 DFQATT and CDR2 SNEGSKA (reference sequence). CDR3 sequence (DNA): TGCAGTGCTAGACGCTACACCGGGGAGCTGTTTTTT. It encodes CSARRYTGELFF.

This clonotype turned up a few times. V gene TRBV7-9 combines with J gene TRBJ2-6; D is unresolved. The V gene's germline CDR1 is SEHNR and CDR2 FQNEAQ (reference sequence). V was cut by 11 bases and J by 0 bases, with 8 bases left in between. The CDR3 has 13 amino acids. The DNA of the CDR3 is TGTGCCTGCAAGGCCTCTGGGGCCAACGTCCTGACTTTC. Protein sequence: CACKASGANVLTF.

In this sample, this clonotype turned up a few times. DNA of the CDR3: TGTGCCAGCAGCTTGGAGTGGGGTAATTCACCCCTCCACTTT. It translates to CASSLEWGNSPLHF. The chain uses TRBV5-6 and TRBJ1-6, with D unclear. Germline V gives CDR1 SGHDT, CDR2 YYEEEE. V dropped 0 bases and J dropped 6 bases, with 7 bases sitting between them. The CDR3 consists of 14 residues.

The chain couples TRBV19 to TRBJ2-5; maybe TRBD2 (6 bases). Germline CDR1 and CDR2: LNHDA and SQIVND (reference sequence). The length of the CDR3 is 18 residues. Trimming cost V 0 bases and J 0 bases, with 17 bases left between them. In nucleotides, the CDR3 is TGTGCCAGTAGTATAGATGGGACTCGGGGACGGTACCAAGAGACCCAGTACTTC. Translated: CASSIDGTRGRYQETQYF.

The table lists this clonotype with a few counts. The gene calls are TRBV7-9 and TRBJ2-2, with D possibly matching TRBD2 (6 bases). CDR3 size: 16 residues. The ends were cut back, 5 bases at V and 3 bases at J, with 16 bases in the middle. The germline V gene encodes CDR1 SEHNR and CDR2 FQNEAQ (reference sequence). The CDR3 sequence is CASSLGGSGYTGELFF. The DNA of the CDR3 is TGTGCCAGCAGCCTGGGGGGAAGTGGTTACACCGGGGAGCTGTTTTTT.

J is TRBJ2-7 and V is TRBV28; D is undetermined. Germline V gene sequence: CDR1 MDHEN, CDR2 SYDVKM. There are 14 residues in the CDR3. V lost 6 bases and J lost 5, with 17 bases in between. CDR3 DNA sequence: TGTGCCAGCAGCGGGCCCCTGGGGATCCACGAGCAGTACTTC. It yields the protein CASSGPLGIHEQYF.

The chain combines TRBV29-1 with TRBJ1-5; 10 bases line up with TRBD1. The CDR3 sequence is 13 residues long. V gave up 6 bases and J gave up 5 bases; unmatched junction bases: 4. Germline V gene data show CDR1 as SQVTM and CDR2 as ANQGSEA. DNA of the CDR3: TGCAGCGTGGGACAGGGGTCTGATCAGCCCCAGCATTTT. The encoded protein is CSVGQGSDQPQHF.

This CDR3 is CASSPFGTGGMNGYTF. CDR3 coding DNA: TGTGCCAGCAGCCCCTTCGGGACGGGGGGCATGAATGGCTACACCTTC. The rearrangement links TRBV6-2 or TRBV6-3 to TRBJ1-2, with a weak D call TRBD1 (6 bases). The V and J ends lost 6 bases and 6 bases respectively, with 23 bases between them. This CDR3 spans 16 amino acids. Germline V lookup: CDR1 MNHEY, CDR2 SVGEGT.